Listed here are 27 T cell receptor beta chains from one sample, sequenced in a study of blood T cell repertoires in COVID-19. Data came from immunoSEQ multiplex PCR; TCRdb stores just in-frame clones and leaves some out. The table records hundreds of thousands of clones, about 87% of them present only once. The source material was PBMCs or T cells enriched from blood (not recorded which). Every receptor here comes from a man between 50 and 59 years old who had been exposed to COVID-19.

This rearrangement joins TRBV5-6 to TRBJ2-2; 10 bases match TRBD2. With V trimmed by 4 bases and J by 5 bases, 11 bases remained unmatched. There are 17 residues in the CDR3. Per germline, CDR1 SGHDT and CDR2 YYEEEE. The CDR3: CASSHISSGSLTGELFF. DNA of the CDR3: TGTGCCAGCAGCCACATTTCTAGCGGGAGTTTGACCGGGGAGCTGTTTTTT.

This chain uses TRBV19 with TRBJ1-2, with 12 bases aligning to TRBD1. V lost 2 bases, J lost 7 bases, and 2 bases stayed unmatched. CDR1 is LNHDA and CDR2 is SQIVND in the germline V gene (reference sequence). The CDR3 has 14 amino acids. The CDR3 protein is CASSIRDRGLGYTF. CDR3 coding DNA: TGTGCCAGTAGTATACGGGACAGGGGGCTTGGCTACACCTTC.

The V gene is TRBV5-1, the J gene TRBJ2-5; D is undetermined. Per germline, CDR1 SGHRS and CDR2 YFSETQ. Trimming removed 0 bases at V and 4 bases at J, with 13 bases between. The CDR3 is made up of 15 amino acids. The CDR3 DNA is TGCGCCAGCAGCTTGGGATACACCCCAGGAGAGACCCAGTACTTC. Protein product: CASSLGYTPGETQYF. Based on the CDR3 plus reference TRBV5-1 and TRBJ2-5, the full variable domain is KAGVTQTPRYLIKTRGQQVTLSCSPISGHRSVSWYQQTPGQGLQFLFEYFSETQRNKGNFPGRFSGRQFSNSRSEMNVSTLELGDSALYLCASSLGYTPGETQYFGPGTRLLVL.

This clone was seen once. The chain employs TRBV18 and TRBJ1-3, with D unresolved. This CDR3 is built from 13 residues. In germline, CDR1 is KGHSH, CDR2 LQKENI. The V end was cut by 6 bases, the J end by 0 bases, with 6 bases between. Here the CDR3 reads CASSPFSGNTIYF. The CDR3 region has the DNA TGTGCCAGCTCTCCTTTCTCTGGAAACACCATATATTTT. The full variable domain, rest sourced from reference TRBV18 and TRBJ1-3, is NAGVMQNPRHLVRRRGQEARLRCSPMKGHSHVYWYRQLPEEGLKFMVYLQKENIIDESGMPKERFSAEFPKEGPSILRIQQVVRGDSAAYFCASSPFSGNTIYFGEGSWLTVV.

This chain links TRBV7-9 with TRBJ1-5, with D unclear. Germline V gene data show CDR1 as SEHNR and CDR2 as FQNEAQ (reference sequence). The CDR3 sequence is 14 residues long. V was trimmed by 7 bases and J by 3 bases, leaving 13 bases between them. The CDR3: CASNSAGNNQPQHF. In DNA form, the CDR3 reads TGTGCCAGCAACAGTGCGGGGAACAATCAGCCCCAGCATTTT.

V and J are TRBV5-1 and TRBJ2-7, with 8 bases identical to TRBD1. This CDR3 comprises 16 residues. Trimming at V came to 4 bases and at J to 0 bases, leaving 9 bases not matched to a gene. The germline CDR1 and CDR2 sequences are SGHRS and YFSETQ. The CDR3, as DNA: TGCGCCAGCAGCGAGGGACAGGAATTACCCTCCTACGAGCAGTACTTC. The encoded protein is CASSEGQELPSYEQYF. The full variable domain, rest sourced from reference TRBV5-1 and TRBJ2-7, is KAGVTQTPRYLIKTRGQQVTLSCSPISGHRSVSWYQQTPGQGLQFLFEYFSETQRNKGNFPGRFSGRQFSNSRSEMNVSTLELGDSALYLCASSEGQELPSYEQYFGPGTRLTVT.

A word on this clone: This sample includes further DNA sequences coding for the same CDR3. The chain is built from TRBV29-1 and TRBJ1-1; no firm D call. Germline V gene data show CDR1 as SQVTM and CDR2 as ANQGSEA. This CDR3 has 10 amino acids. The V end lost 3 bases, the J end lost 7 bases, and 6 bases lay between the germline ends. CDR3 DNA sequence: TGCAGCGTTGATACAGATGAAGCTTTCTTT. Translated, it gives CSVDTDEAFF.

The chain carries TRBV18 and TRBJ2-2; D is unresolved. Germline CDR1 and CDR2: KGHSH and LQKENI. V was pared by 9 bases and J by 1 base, with 12 bases between. The CDR3 is made up of 14 amino acids. DNA of the CDR3: TGTGCCAGTGCCGCCCAGGTGAACACCGGGGAGCTGTTTTTT. Protein: CASAAQVNTGELFF.

The chain links TRBV7-6 to TRBJ2-5; TRBD2 might be the D (6 bases). This CDR3 is built from 17 residues. Per the germline V gene, CDR1 is SGHVS and CDR2 is FNYEAQ. V gave up 3 bases and J gave up 3 bases, with 20 bases separating them. CDR3: CASSFLVRGPREETQYF. CDR3 coding DNA: TGTGCCAGCAGCTTTTTAGTGCGGGGCCCAAGGGAAGAGACCCAGTACTTC.

This rearrangement joins TRBV6-5 to TRBJ2-1, with 12 nucleotides matching TRBD2. Per the germline V gene, CDR1 is MNHEY and CDR2 is SVGAGI. J gave up 6 bases and V 5 bases, and 5 bases lay outside the gene matches. The CDR3 loop spans 15 amino acids. CDR3: CASSQLAGGFNEQFF. Written as DNA, the CDR3 is TGTGCCAGCAGTCAACTAGCGGGAGGTTTCAATGAGCAGTTCTTC.

This chain uses TRBV9 with TRBJ1-1; TRBD1 agrees at 10 bases. Per the germline V gene, CDR1 is SGDLS and CDR2 is YYNGEE. The length of the CDR3 is 16 residues. The junction had 5 bases not matched to a gene; V was cut back by 0 bases and J by 3 bases. CDR3 loop: CASSVGGTGVYTEAFF. CDR3 nucleotides: TGTGCCAGCAGCGTAGGGGGGACAGGGGTTTACACTGAAGCTTTCTTT.

This chain uses TRBV2 with TRBJ2-1; D might be TRBD2 (6 bases). Trimming removed 7 bases at V and 6 bases at J, with 13 bases between. CDR3 length: 13 residues. Germline-derived CDR1 and CDR2 are SNHLY and FYNNEI. The CDR3 nucleotides read TGTGCCAGCAACCGGGAGAGAATCAATGAGCAGTTCTTC. Its protein is CASNRERINEQFF.

The rearrangement uses TRBV28 and TRBJ1-1; possibly TRBD1 for D (6 bases). Germline V gene lookup returns CDR1 MDHEN and CDR2 SYDVKM. Trimming stripped 6 bases from V and 5 bases from J, with 19 bases between. This CDR3 is 15 amino acids long. CDR3: CASSQGLAEVTEAFF. The CDR3, as DNA: TGTGCCAGCAGCCAGGGGCTGGCAGAGGTAACTGAAGCTTTCTTT.

This clone was counted between two and nine times. V is TRBV5-1 and J is TRBJ2-1; tentatively, D is TRBD1 (5 bases). The CDR3 has 16 amino acids. CDR1 SGHRS and CDR2 YFSETQ come from the germline V gene. The germline V and J ends were trimmed by 0 bases and 7 bases, with 17 bases remaining between them. This chain's CDR3 is CASSLVGVGLLNEQFF. CDR3 coding DNA: TGCGCCAGCAGCTTGGTAGGCGTGGGGCTATTGAATGAGCAGTTCTTC. The complete variable domain, with remaining parts taken from reference TRBV5-1 and TRBJ2-1, reads KAGVTQTPRYLIKTRGQQVTLSCSPISGHRSVSWYQQTPGQGLQFLFEYFSETQRNKGNFPGRFSGRQFSNSRSEMNVSTLELGDSALYLCASSLVGVGLLNEQFFGPGTRLTVL.

In its sample, this clone was seen once. The chain uses TRBV2 and TRBJ2-7; 10 bases match TRBD2. CDR1 SNHLY and CDR2 FYNNEI come from the germline V gene. J lost 7 bases, V lost 3 bases, and 6 bases had no gene match. There are 14 residues in the CDR3. CDR3 nucleotide sequence: TGTGCCAGCAGTGAGACTAGCGGGTTGGGTGAGCAGTACGTC. Translating it yields CASSETSGLGEQYV.

This chain joins TRBV18 and TRBJ2-7; TRBD2 matches at 8 bases. CDR1 and CDR2 (germline): KGHSH, LQKENI. This CDR3 is 14 amino acids long. With 6 bases clipped from V and 6 bases from J, the junction kept 10 bases outside the gene matches. This chain's CDR3 is CASSKTSGDSEQYV. For the CDR3, the DNA is TGTGCCAGCTCGAAAACTAGCGGAGATAGCGAGCAGTACGTC.

This chain connects TRBV2 to TRBJ1-6, with a tentative D call TRBD1 (5 bases). The CDR3 spans 16 residues. V dropped 2 bases and J dropped 7 bases, with 15 bases sitting between them. Germline lookup yields CDR1 SNHLY and CDR2 FYNNEI. The CDR3 coding sequence is TGTGCCAGCAGTGAAATTTGGCCGGGGGGAAATTCACCCCTCCACTTT. The encoded protein is CASSEIWPGGNSPLHF.

The rearrangement uses TRBV18 and TRBJ1-3; possible D gene TRBD1, 6 bases. V was pared by 0 bases and J by 5 bases, with 11 bases between. The CDR3 has 15 residues. Germline V gene data show CDR1 as KGHSH and CDR2 as LQKENI. This CDR3 is CASSPPSQGRNTIYF. CDR3 bases: TGTGCCAGCTCACCACCATCACAGGGCCGAAACACCATATATTTT.

The chain recombines TRBV12-5 with TRBJ2-1; TRBD1 is a possible D gene (5 bases). Germline lookup yields CDR1 LGHNT and CDR2 FRNRAP. This CDR3 is 13 amino acids long. V was cut by 4 bases and J by 7 bases, with 11 bases left in between. For the CDR3, the DNA is TGTGCTAGTGGTTGGGGCCCCATAAATGAGCAGTTCTTC. It is translated as CASGWGPINEQFF.

The gene calls are TRBV10-3 and TRBJ1-1; 9 bases match TRBD1. J lost 3 bases, V lost 6 bases, and 2 bases had no gene match. Germline V gene sequence: CDR1 ENHRY, CDR2 SYGVKD. The CDR3 covers 13 residues. The chain's CDR3 is CAIRGDRDTEAFF. In DNA form, the CDR3 reads TGTGCCATCAGGGGGGACAGGGACACTGAAGCTTTCTTT.

This clone was counted once. V is TRBV30 and J is TRBJ2-2, with D maybe TRBD1 (7 bases). Trimming removed 3 bases at V and 5 bases at J, with 13 bases between. Germline lookup yields CDR1 GTSNPN and CDR2 SVGIG (reference sequence). The CDR3 has 14 residues. DNA for the CDR3: TGTGCCTGGAGGAGGGCAGGGGGGACCGGGGAGCTGTTTTTT. This gives the protein CAWRRAGGTGELFF.

This clone appeared once. The gene calls are TRBV27 and TRBJ2-7; 11 nucleotides match TRBD1. The germline V gene encodes CDR1 MNHEY and CDR2 SMNVEV (reference sequence). V dropped 6 bases and J dropped 7; count of bases not matched to a gene: 8. There are 14 residues in the CDR3. The CDR3 DNA follows: TGTGCCAGCAGCTGGAGGGACAGGGGGTTAGAGCAGTACTTC. Its protein is CASSWRDRGLEQYF.

This chain uses TRBV9 with TRBJ1-5; 8 bases map to TRBD1. After removal of 4 bases from V and 6 bases from J, the junction contained 6 bases not matched to a gene. The V gene's germline CDR1 is SGDLS and CDR2 YYNGEE. The CDR3 extends over 14 amino acids. The CDR3 bases are TGTGCCAGCAGCCCCCAGGGGGCGAGTCAGCCCCAGCATTTT. Protein sequence: CASSPQGASQPQHF.

The chain combines TRBV5-1 with TRBJ2-5; the D gene is possibly TRBD2 (6 bases). Germline V CDR1 and CDR2: SGHRS, YFSETQ. The V gene lost 1 base and the J gene lost 0 bases, with 19 bases spanning the gap. CDR3 length: 18 amino acids. CDR3 sequence (DNA): TGCGCCAGCAGCTTGCGTCCAGGAGGGGCCTCCTACCAAGAGACCCAGTACTTC. Protein product: CASSLRPGGASYQETQYF.

J is TRBJ1-1 and V is TRBV28; D may be TRBD1 (5 bases). This CDR3 spans 16 amino acids. The germline V and J ends were trimmed by 4 bases and 0 bases, with 15 bases remaining between them. Germline CDR1 reads MDHEN; CDR2 reads SYDVKM. The CDR3 loop is CASSSREGRMNTEAFF. CDR3 DNA: TGTGCCAGCAGTTCCCGGGAGGGACGGATGAACACTGAAGCTTTCTTT.

The V gene is TRBV28, the J gene TRBJ2-7; the D is unclear. V was clipped by 5 bases and J by 0 bases, with 11 bases between them. The CDR3 spans 14 residues. Germline loops: CDR1 MDHEN, CDR2 SYDVKM. CDR3: CASSRSGSSYEQYF. DNA of the CDR3: TGTGCCAGCAGTAGGAGTGGGTCCTCCTACGAGCAGTACTTC. Looking up the rest from reference TRBV28 and TRBJ2-7 gives the full variable domain: DVKVTQSSRYLVKRTGEKVFLECVQDMDHENMFWYRQDPGLGLRLIYFSYDVKMKEKGDIPEGYSVSREKKERFSLILESASTNQTSMYLCASSRSGSSYEQYFGPGTRLTVT.

V gene TRBV2 combines with J gene TRBJ2-1, with D possibly matching TRBD2 (5 bases). The V end lost 2 bases, the J end lost 6 bases, and 8 bases lay between the germline ends. Germline CDR1 is SNHLY and CDR2 is FYNNEI. The CDR3 runs 13 residues. CDR3 in amino acids: CASSENGGNEQFF. The CDR3 DNA reads TGTGCCAGCAGTGAAAACGGAGGCAATGAGCAGTTCTTC.